This is a list of T cell receptor beta chains from one sample in a study of blood T cell repertoires in COVID-19. The assay was immunoSEQ multiplex PCR, and TCRdb's table has in-frame clones only and misses some. The sample contains about 670,000 clones, more than 80% of which appear only once. The sample was peripheral blood. These receptors were obtained from a woman between 18 and 29 years old with acute or convalescent COVID-19. CDR3s include the opening cysteine and the closing phenylalanine or tryptophan. D genes are given only for firm matches. Rows give clone size only sometimes, using once, few, many, or a class for an expanded clone.

TRBV2	18	TRBJ1-2	.	TRBD1	TGTGCCAGCAGTTCCGGGACAGGGGGCGTTTTTGAGCGGTTGGGCTACACCTTC	CASSSGTGGVFERLGYTF
TRBV7-8	15	TRBJ1-2	.	.	TGTGCCAACGTTTCGGGGAAAATACCAACCTATGGCTACACCTTC	CANVSGKIPTYGYTF
TRBV10-1	13	TRBJ1-5	.	TRBD1	TGCGCCAGCAAGGGCAGGGGGTACCAGCCCCAGCATTTT	CASKGRGYQPQHF
TRBV7-8	12	TRBJ2-7	.	.	TGTGCCAGCAGCCGCCGCGCCTACGAGCAGTACTTC	CASSRRAYEQYF
TRBV29-1	13	TRBJ1-1	.	.	TGCAGCGGGACGGGAAGAATGAACACTGAAGCTTTCTTT	CSGTGRMNTEAFF
TRBV30	15	TRBJ2-1	.	TRBD2	TGTGCCTGGGGCCGACTAGCGGGGGGGAGGAATGAGCAGTTCTTC	CAWGRLAGGRNEQFF
TRBV9	15	TRBJ1-5	few	.	TGTGCCAGCAGCGTACAGGGGCAGCTCAATCAGCCCCAGCATTTT	CASSVQGQLNQPQHF
TRBV7-2	14	TRBJ1-4	.	.	TGTGCCAGCAGCCTCCGGGAGGGGGGGGGTAAACTGTTTTTT	CASSLREGGGKLFF
TRBV5-1	17	TRBJ1-3	.	.	TGCGCCAGCAGCTTGAGGCAGGCAACCCTCTCTGGAAACACCATATATTTT	CASSLRQATLSGNTIYF
TRBV28	13	TRBJ1-2	.	.	TGTGCCAGCAGTTTCTACAGAAACTATGGCTACACCTTC	CASSFYRNYGYTF
TRBV6-1	16	TRBJ2-7	.	TRBD1	TGTGCCAGCAGTGACAAAGCCGGGACAGGGACTTACGAGCAGTACTTC	CASSDKAGTGTYEQYF
TRBV7-9	14	TRBJ1-1	.	.	TGTGCCAGCAGTTCAGACACAGTTTACACTGAAGCTTTCTTT	CASSSDTVYTEAFF
TRBV6-5	13	TRBJ1-2	.	TRBD1	TGTGCCAGCAGTTCCCTACAGACAGGGGCGGACACCTTC	CASSSLQTGADTF
TRBV30	12	TRBJ1-2	.	.	TGTGCCCTAAAACGGGGGTTCTATGGCTACACCTTC	CALKRGFYGYTF
TRBV24-1	13	TRBJ2-6	.	.	TGTGCCACCAGGGCGGATGGGGCCAACGTCCTGACTTTC	CATRADGANVLTF
TRBV5-5	16	TRBJ1-1	.	TRBD1	TGTGCCAGCAGCTTTATGCCGGGACAGGGGGACACTGAAGCTTTCTTT	CASSFMPGQGDTEAFF
TRBV5-6	15	TRBJ2-4	.	TRBD1	TGTGCCAGCAGGCATGGGGACAGGGTCGGAAACATTCAGTACTTC	CASRHGDRVGNIQYF
TRBV19	15	TRBJ1-5	.	.	TGTGCCAGTAGTATAGTCCAGGCAAGCAATCAGCCCCAGCATTTT	CASSIVQASNQPQHF
TRBV2	16	TRBJ2-5	.	TRBD2	TGTGCCAGCAGTTCCCGACTAGCGGGGGGCCAAGAGACCCAGTACTTC	CASSSRLAGGQETQYF
TRBV7-2	14	TRBJ1-6	.	TRBD1	TGTGCCAGCAGCTGGGGACAGGGCTATTCACCCCTCCACTTT	CASSWGQGYSPLHF
TRBV6-5	15	TRBJ1-2	.	TRBD1	TGTGCCAGCAGAAACAGGGGGCGGATCGACTATGGCTACACCTTC	CASRNRGRIDYGYTF
TRBV28	12	TRBJ1-2	.	.	TGTGCCAGCAGTTTATTCCGTTATGGCTACACCTTC	CASSLFRYGYTF
TRBV5-1	15	TRBJ1-5	.	.	TGCGCCAGCAGCCCATTTGCTGGAGGCAATCAGCCCCAGCATTTT	CASSPFAGGNQPQHF
TRBV6-2/TRBV6-3	16	TRBJ2-7	.	TRBD1	TGTGCCAGCAGCCCCATGGGACAGGTGATATACTACGAGCAGTACTTC	CASSPMGQVIYYEQYF
TRBV7-2	14	TRBJ1-1	once	.	TGTGCCAGCAGTCTAGGGGGACTGAACACTGAAGCTTTCTTT	CASSLGGLNTEAFF
TRBV5-1	13	TRBJ2-7	once	.	TGCGCCAGCAGCTTGGGGCAGGACTACGAGCAGTACTTC	CASSLGQDYEQYF
TRBV5-5	14	TRBJ1-1	.	.	TGTGCCAGCAGCTTTGGGGCCATGAACACTGAAGCTTTCTTT	CASSFGAMNTEAFF
TRBV6-4	13	TRBJ1-6	once	.	TGTGCCAGCAGTCCTGACCTAGGTTCACCCCTCCACTTT	CASSPDLGSPLHF
TRBV6-5	13	TRBJ2-1	.	.	TGTGCCAGTAAACCGACGCCGGGAAATGAGCAGTTCTTC	CASKPTPGNEQFF
TRBV4-2	17	TRBJ1-4	once	TRBD1	TGTGCCAGCAGCCAAGAGGACAGGGGCGATTTTAATGAAAAACTGTTTTTT	CASSQEDRGDFNEKLFF
TRBV27	14	TRBJ1-2	.	.	TGTGCCAGCAGTCCGCGTCCGGAGGGACCCCGCTACACCTTC	CASSPRPEGPRYTF
TRBV6-2/TRBV6-3	15	TRBJ2-2	.	.	TGTGCCAGCAGTTACCTCGGGGGGCGAACCGGGGAGCTGTTTTTT	CASSYLGGRTGELFF
TRBV4-1	17	TRBJ1-5	.	TRBD1	TGCGCCAGCAGCCGATCACAGGGGGGAGGTAGCAATCAGCCCCAGCATTTT	CASSRSQGGGSNQPQHF
TRBV7-9	13	TRBJ2-7	few	.	TGTGCCAGCACCTTCGGAGGCAGCTACGAGCAGTACTTC	CASTFGGSYEQYF
TRBV14	13	TRBJ2-7	.	.	TGTGCCAGCAGCCATCCGGGATCGTACGAGCAGTACTTC	CASSHPGSYEQYF
TRBV5-5	13	TRBJ1-3	.	.	TGTGCCAGCAGCTTGACAGGGAGAAACACCATATATTTT	CASSLTGRNTIYF
TRBV5-1	16	TRBJ2-1	.	.	TGCGCCAGCAGCTTGGGGCCCGGGGGGCATTACAATGAGCAGTTCTTC	CASSLGPGGHYNEQFF
TRBV2	14	TRBJ1-2	.	TRBD1	TGTGCCAGCAGTCCCACAGGGGGCTCTAATGGCTACACCTTC	CASSPTGGSNGYTF
TRBV24-1	15	TRBJ1-4	.	.	TGTGCCACCAGTGTTGGGTCCGGAGTCGATGAAAAACTGTTTTTT	CATSVGSGVDEKLFF
TRBV2	12	TRBJ1-1	once	.	TGTGCCAGCCTCGTCCGGAACACTGAAGCTTTCTTT	CASLVRNTEAFF